This T cell receptor (beta chain) came from a study of CD8 T cells in ankylosing spondylitis. Study-wide results and limits: Clones linked to the disease showed a CD8+ phenotype. They occurred at relatively low frequencies in peripheral blood.

One entry per CDR3 protein results from TCRdb running MiXCR on the 5' RACE reads. The data hold 300,000 to 400,000 distinct CDR3 sequences, with approximately 10% observed a single time. V was pared by 2 bases and J by 3 bases, with 14 bases between. CDR1 and CDR2 (germline): MNHEY, SVGEGT. The CDR3 runs to 15 residues. This clonotype was counted at least ten times. Its antigen is unknown. The rearrangement uses TRBV6-2 or TRBV6-3 and TRBJ2-7; D call uncertain. The origin of this receptor is a female donor with ankylosing spondylitis or in good health (not recorded which). Material for sequencing was blood, either unsorted or a sorted T cell fraction (not recorded which). CDR3 bases: TGTGCCAGCAGTTACGGCTCAACCCTATACTACGAGCAGTACTTC. Translation gives CASSYGSTLYYEQYF.